This record concerns one T cell receptor beta chain sequence. Authors' methods: By means of reference gene primer amplification, nucleated cell counts were estimated. The repertoire was sequenced with immunoSEQ multiplex PCR; TCRdb's copy has only in-frame clones and lacks some. That table gives V, J and clone size, and the DNA gave D and trimming. The sample lists about 64,000 clones, around 86% occurring once. V lost 4 bases and J lost 4; bases outside the gene matches: 2. Germline CDR1 SNHLY, CDR2 FYNNEI. The length of the CDR3 is 13 residues. This specimen comes from a study of blood T cell repertoires in COVID-19. Study information: Acute-phase and convalescent COVID-19 samples originated in the United States, Italy and Spain. From T cells, B-cell-depleted T cells, or PBMCs came the material, which was cDNA or gDNA.

The origin of this receptor is a man in his fifties with active COVID-19. The sample was peripheral blood. The rearrangement joins TRBV2 to TRBJ2-5; 8 bases map to TRBD1. This CDR3 reads CASSGGTGETQYF. The CDR3, as DNA: TGTGCCAGCAGTGGGGGGACAGGAGAGACCCAGTACTTC.